The T cell receptor (beta chain) described here comes from a study of CD8+ T cells in alopecia areata. Trimming took 5 bases from V and 7 from J, leaving 15 bases between them. The CDR3 runs to 14 residues. CDR1 and CDR2 from the germline V gene are SGHNT and YYREEE (reference sequence). Extraction and reverse transcription of RNA yielded cDNA as the sequencing template. Clones were sequenced by immunoSEQ multiplex PCR, and TCRdb holds only the in-frame ones, with some missing. The repertoire includes about 130,000 clones, 58% of them detected once, and under 5% sits in the top ten. Cell sorting was applied to PBMCs, and CD4+ and CD8+ T cells were collected.

This TCR derives from a human donor with alopecia areata. The sample was CD4+ T cells sorted from blood, taken at week 0. The rearrangement uses TRBV5-4 and TRBJ2-2; tentatively, D is TRBD2 (6 bases). The CDR3 nucleotides are TGTGCCAGCAGTCTCGCGGGAACAGGCGGGGAGCTGTTTTTT. It encodes CASSLAGTGGELFF.